These T cell receptor beta chains were read from a single sample in a study of pediatric ulcerative colitis. Repertoires were generated with immunoSEQ multiplex PCR, while TCRdb's copy carries only in-frame clones and drops some. The repertoire holds tens of thousands of clones, with 75% to 85% as singletons. Material: blood. These receptors all stem from a boy aged 5-17 years with moderate ulcerative colitis. The CDR3 runs from the conserved cysteine through the conserved F or W. The D gene is left open where the match is weak. The size field is filled for only some rows; it gives once, few, many or a size class.

v_call: TRBV5-6
clone_size: .
j_call: TRBJ2-7
d_call: .
cdr3_aa: CASSLGAHEQYF
cdr3_nt: TGTGCCAGCAGCTTGGGAGCGCACGAGCAGTACTTC

v_call: TRBV5-4
clone_size: .
j_call: TRBJ2-1
d_call: TRBD2
cdr3_aa: CASSALGGRGNEQFF
cdr3_nt: TGTGCCAGCAGCGCGCTTGGCGGGAGAGGAAATGAGCAGTTCTTC

v_call: TRBV5-1
clone_size: .
j_call: TRBJ2-7
d_call: TRBD1
cdr3_aa: CASSLIGTGGPYEQYF
cdr3_nt: TGCGCCAGCAGCTTGATCGGGACAGGGGGCCCCTACGAGCAGTACTTC

v_call: TRBV15
clone_size: .
j_call: TRBJ2-2
d_call: TRBD1
cdr3_aa: CATSGTYTGTAFTGELFF
cdr3_nt: TGTGCCACCAGCGGGACGTACACCGGGACAGCCTTTACCGGGGAGCTGTTTTTT

v_call: TRBV2
clone_size: once
j_call: TRBJ2-5
d_call: TRBD1
cdr3_aa: CATHRGVQETQYF
cdr3_nt: TGTGCCACCCACAGGGGCGTTCAAGAGACCCAGTACTTC

v_call: TRBV19
clone_size: few
j_call: TRBJ2-7
d_call: .
cdr3_aa: CASSSPGQWFDEQYF
cdr3_nt: TGTGCCAGTAGTTCTCCGGGCCAATGGTTTGACGAGCAGTACTTC

v_call: TRBV19
clone_size: .
j_call: TRBJ1-2
d_call: TRBD1
cdr3_aa: CASSVRGQSGYTF
cdr3_nt: TGTGCCAGTAGTGTAAGGGGGCAAAGTGGCTACACCTTC

v_call: TRBV6-1
clone_size: .
j_call: TRBJ1-1
d_call: .
cdr3_aa: CASSEWVETSEAFF
cdr3_nt: TGTGCCAGCAGTGAATGGGTGGAGACATCTGAAGCTTTCTTT

v_call: TRBV9
clone_size: once
j_call: TRBJ2-7
d_call: TRBD2
cdr3_aa: CASSVGLAGGEQYF
cdr3_nt: TGTGCCAGCAGCGTAGGACTAGCGGGAGGCGAGCAGTACTTC

v_call: TRBV4-2
clone_size: .
j_call: TRBJ2-1
d_call: .
cdr3_aa: CASSQVRGGTSYNEQFF
cdr3_nt: TGTGCCAGCAGCCAAGTCCGGGGAGGGACATCCTACAATGAGCAGTTCTTC

v_call: TRBV4-2
clone_size: .
j_call: TRBJ2-3
d_call: TRBD2
cdr3_aa: CASSQLGWASGEPRSTDTQYF
cdr3_nt: TGTGCCAGCAGCCAATTAGGTTGGGCTAGCGGGGAGCCTAGGAGCACAGATACGCAGTATTTT

v_call: TRBV5-1
clone_size: few
j_call: TRBJ1-2
d_call: .
cdr3_aa: CASSLSGINGYTF
cdr3_nt: TGCGCCAGCAGCTTGTCAGGGATCAATGGCTACACCTTC

v_call: TRBV7-6
clone_size: .
j_call: TRBJ1-1
d_call: .
cdr3_aa: CASSFPRQTYRDTEAFF
cdr3_nt: TGTGCCAGCAGCTTCCCTCGACAAACCTATCGGGACACTGAAGCTTTCTTT

v_call: TRBV6-1
clone_size: .
j_call: TRBJ2-7
d_call: TRBD1
cdr3_aa: CASSWDRGAYEQYF
cdr3_nt: TGTGCCAGCAGTTGGGACAGGGGAGCCTACGAGCAGTACTTC

v_call: TRBV4-1
clone_size: .
j_call: TRBJ2-1
d_call: TRBD2
cdr3_aa: CASSQPTSGRAREQFF
cdr3_nt: TGCGCCAGCAGCCAACCGACTAGCGGGAGGGCCCGAGAGCAGTTCTTC

v_call: TRBV18
clone_size: few
j_call: TRBJ1-3
d_call: .
cdr3_aa: CASSPPGQNSRHGNTIYF
cdr3_nt: TGTGCCAGCTCACCCCCTGGACAGAACAGCAGACATGGAAACACCATATATTTT

v_call: TRBV7-8
clone_size: .
j_call: TRBJ1-2
d_call: .
cdr3_aa: CASSLGVGGLYGYTF
cdr3_nt: TGTGCCAGCAGCTTAGGGGTTGGGGGGCTCTATGGCTACACCTTC